The following is a T cell receptor (beta chain) sequence with its context. The antigen is unknown. These data come from a study of blood T cells in healthy people across ages. Study-wide findings and caveats: Per-million-T-cell TCR beta diversity fell roughly linearly with age. For the donors, CMV status was unknown and possibly confounded expanded clonotype changes.

The use of a sample-barcoded 5' primer and a J-beta primer mix characterized a second PCR of about 7 to 12 cycles. TCRdb re-called the 5' RACE reads through MiXCR, storing one row per CDR3 protein. Among more than 650,000 distinct CDR3 sequences listed, 20% to 25% were seen once. The CDR3 runs 13 residues. Germline V lookup: CDR1 MNHNS, CDR2 SASEGT. The sequenced sample was blood. V and J are TRBV6-1 and TRBJ2-5; 11 bases match TRBD2. The J call may not be correct, given that the DNA end is closer to TRBJ2-1. This TCR derives from a man in his 70s in good health. The CDR3 reads CASRTTSGNLQFF. The CDR3 nucleotides are TGTGCCAGCAGGACGACTAGCGGGAACCTCCAGTTCTTC.